This entry describes one TCR beta chain. This table comes from immunoSEQ multiplex PCR, and its TCRdb copy is limited to in-frame clones, with some not included. Found here are 250,000 to 350,000 clones, around nine tenths of them singletons; the top ten hold approximately 10%. Germline lookup yields CDR1 DFQATT and CDR2 SNEGSKA (reference sequence). The CDR3 spans 15 residues. V shed 6 bases and J 2 bases; nucleotides not matched to a gene: 9. The sample belongs to a study of blood T cell repertoires in COVID-19. Overall study context: Researchers got acute and convalescent COVID-19 samples from the United States, Italy and Spain.

The chain combines TRBV20-1 with TRBJ1-2; 10 bases agree with TRBD1. Sequencing was performed on peripheral blood. The clonotype comes from a woman younger than 45 with COVID-19, enrolled during active disease. CDR3 in amino acids: CSASGTGVGNYGYTF. CDR3 sequence (DNA): TGCAGTGCCAGTGGGACAGGGGTAGGCAACTATGGCTACACCTTC.